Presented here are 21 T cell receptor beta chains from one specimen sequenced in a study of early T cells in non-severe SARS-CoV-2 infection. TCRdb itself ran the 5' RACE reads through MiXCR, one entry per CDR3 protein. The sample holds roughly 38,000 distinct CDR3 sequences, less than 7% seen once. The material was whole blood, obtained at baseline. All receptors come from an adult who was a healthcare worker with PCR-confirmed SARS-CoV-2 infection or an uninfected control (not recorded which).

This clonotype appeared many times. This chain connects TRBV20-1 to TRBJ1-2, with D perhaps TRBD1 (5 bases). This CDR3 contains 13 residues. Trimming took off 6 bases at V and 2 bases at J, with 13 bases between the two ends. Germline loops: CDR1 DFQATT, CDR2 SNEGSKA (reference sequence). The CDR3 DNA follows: TGCAGTGCCCCCCGGGGGACCAACTATGGCTACACCTTC. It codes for CSAPRGTNYGYTF.

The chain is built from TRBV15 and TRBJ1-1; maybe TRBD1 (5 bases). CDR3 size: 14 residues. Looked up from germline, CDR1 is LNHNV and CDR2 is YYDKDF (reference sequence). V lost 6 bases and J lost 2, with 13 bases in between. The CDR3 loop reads CATRAGDSNTEAFF. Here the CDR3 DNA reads TGTGCCACCAGGGCGGGGGACTCTAACACTGAAGCTTTCTTT.

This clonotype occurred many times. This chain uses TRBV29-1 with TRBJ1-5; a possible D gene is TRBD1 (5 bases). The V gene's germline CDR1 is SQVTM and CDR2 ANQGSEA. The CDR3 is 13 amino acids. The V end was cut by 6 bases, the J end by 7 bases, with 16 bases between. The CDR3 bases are TGCAGCGTAAAGAATGGGGGGAACCAGCCCCAGCATTTT. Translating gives CSVKNGGNQPQHF.

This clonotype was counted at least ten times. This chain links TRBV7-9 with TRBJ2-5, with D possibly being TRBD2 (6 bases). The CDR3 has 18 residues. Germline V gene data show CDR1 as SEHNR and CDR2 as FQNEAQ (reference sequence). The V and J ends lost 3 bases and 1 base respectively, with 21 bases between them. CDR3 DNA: TGTGCCAGCAGCTTTTGGGGGACTCCCGTTGGACCCCAAGAGACCCAGTACTTC. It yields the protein CASSFWGTPVGPQETQYF.

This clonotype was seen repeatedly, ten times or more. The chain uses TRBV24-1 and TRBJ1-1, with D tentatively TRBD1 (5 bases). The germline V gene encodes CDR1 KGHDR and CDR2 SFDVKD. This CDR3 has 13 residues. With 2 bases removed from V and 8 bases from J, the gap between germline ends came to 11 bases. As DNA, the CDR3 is TGTGCCACCAGTGATTCAACAGACAGAGAAGCTTTCTTT. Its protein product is CATSDSTDREAFF.

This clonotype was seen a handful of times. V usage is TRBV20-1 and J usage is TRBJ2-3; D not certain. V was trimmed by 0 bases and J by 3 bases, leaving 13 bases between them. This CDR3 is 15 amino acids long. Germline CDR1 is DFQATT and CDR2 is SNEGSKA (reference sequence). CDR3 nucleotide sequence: TGCAGTGCTAGAGATCTCCGTGCTGGTACAGATACGCAGTATTTT. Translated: CSARDLRAGTDTQYF.

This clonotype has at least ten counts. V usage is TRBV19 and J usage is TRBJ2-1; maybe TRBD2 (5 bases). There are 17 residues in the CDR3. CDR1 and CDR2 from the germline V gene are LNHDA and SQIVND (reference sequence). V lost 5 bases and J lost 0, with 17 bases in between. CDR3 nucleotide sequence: TGTGCCAGTAGTCCTAGAGGGATGGAGAGCTCCTACAATGAGCAGTTCTTC. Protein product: CASSPRGMESSYNEQFF.

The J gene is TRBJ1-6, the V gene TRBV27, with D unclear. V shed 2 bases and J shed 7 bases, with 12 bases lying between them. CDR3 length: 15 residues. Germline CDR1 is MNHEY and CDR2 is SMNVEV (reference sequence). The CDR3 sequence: CASSLTLPRNSPLHF. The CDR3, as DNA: TGTGCCAGCAGTTTAACACTGCCACGGAATTCACCCCTCCACTTT.

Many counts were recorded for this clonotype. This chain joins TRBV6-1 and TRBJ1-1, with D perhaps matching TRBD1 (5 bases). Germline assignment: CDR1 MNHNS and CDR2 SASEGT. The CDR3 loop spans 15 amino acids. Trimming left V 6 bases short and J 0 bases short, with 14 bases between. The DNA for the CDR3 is TGTGCCAGCAGAGGGTCCGGGACGGTGAACACTGAAGCTTTCTTT. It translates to CASRGSGTVNTEAFF.

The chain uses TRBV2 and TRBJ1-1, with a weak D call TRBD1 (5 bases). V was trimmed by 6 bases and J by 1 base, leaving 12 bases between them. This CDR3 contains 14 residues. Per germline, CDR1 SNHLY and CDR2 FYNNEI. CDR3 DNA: TGTGCCAGCAGGGACTTGAGGGGGAACACTGAAGCTTTCTTT. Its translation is CASRDLRGNTEAFF.

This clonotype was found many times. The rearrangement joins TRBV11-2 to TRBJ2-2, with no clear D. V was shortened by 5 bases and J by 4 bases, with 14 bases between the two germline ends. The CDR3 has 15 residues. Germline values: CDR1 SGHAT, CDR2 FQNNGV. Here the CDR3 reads CASSRVMGSTGELFF. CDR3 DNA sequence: TGTGCCAGCAGCCGAGTAATGGGGTCCACCGGGGAGCTGTTTTTT. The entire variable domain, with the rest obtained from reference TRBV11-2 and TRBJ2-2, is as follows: EAGVAQSPRYKIIEKRQSVAFWCNPISGHATLYWYQQILGQGPKLLIQFQNNGVVDDSQLPKDRFSAERLKGVDSTLKIQPAKLEDSAVYLCASSRVMGSTGELFFGEGSRLTVL.

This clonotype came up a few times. CDR3: CASSYSRHNTEAFF. As DNA, the CDR3 is TGTGCCAGCAGTTACTCGAGGCACAACACTGAAGCTTTCTTT. The chain couples TRBV6-2 or TRBV6-3 to TRBJ1-1, with D hard to call. The CDR3 runs 14 residues. The V gene lost 0 bases and the J gene lost 2 bases, with 7 bases spanning the gap. Germline V gene data show CDR1 as MNHEY and CDR2 as SVGEGT.

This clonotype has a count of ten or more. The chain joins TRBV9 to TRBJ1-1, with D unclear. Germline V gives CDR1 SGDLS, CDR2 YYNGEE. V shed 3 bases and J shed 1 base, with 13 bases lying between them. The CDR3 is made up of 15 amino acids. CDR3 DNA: TGTGCCAGCAGCGGCGGACCGCTCAAGAACACTGAAGCTTTCTTT. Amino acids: CASSGGPLKNTEAFF. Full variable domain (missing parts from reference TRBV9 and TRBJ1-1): DSGVTQTPKHLITATGQRVTLRCSPRSGDLSVYWYQQSLDQGLQFLIQYYNGEERAKGNILERFSAQQFPDLHSELNLSSLELGDSALYFCASSGGPLKNTEAFFGQGTRLTVV.

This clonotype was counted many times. CDR3 bases: TGTGCCAGCAAGAAACAGGGTCTGCACGAGCAGTACTTC. Protein: CASKKQGLHEQYF. V is TRBV27 and J is TRBJ2-7, with D maybe TRBD1 (6 bases). This CDR3 comprises 13 residues. Germline CDR1 and CDR2: MNHEY and SMNVEV (reference sequence). The V and J ends lost 7 bases and 5 bases respectively, with 15 bases between them.

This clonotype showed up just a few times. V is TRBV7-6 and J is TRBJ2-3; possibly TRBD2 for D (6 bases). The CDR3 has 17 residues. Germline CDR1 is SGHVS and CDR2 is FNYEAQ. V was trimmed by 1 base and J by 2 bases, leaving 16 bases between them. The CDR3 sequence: CASSLGVPGAPTDTQYF. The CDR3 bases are TGTGCCAGCAGCTTAGGGGTTCCGGGAGCCCCCACAGATACGCAGTATTTT.

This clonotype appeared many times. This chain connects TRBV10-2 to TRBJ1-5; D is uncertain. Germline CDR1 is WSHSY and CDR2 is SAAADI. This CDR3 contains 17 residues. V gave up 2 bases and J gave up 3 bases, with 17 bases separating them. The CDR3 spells CASSEGKAGSANQPQHF. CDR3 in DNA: TGCGCCAGCAGTGAGGGAAAGGCCGGATCTGCCAATCAGCCCCAGCATTTT.

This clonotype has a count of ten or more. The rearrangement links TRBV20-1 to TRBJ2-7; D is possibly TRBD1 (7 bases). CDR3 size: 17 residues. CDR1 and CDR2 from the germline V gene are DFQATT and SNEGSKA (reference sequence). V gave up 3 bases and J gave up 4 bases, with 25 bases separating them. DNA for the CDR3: TGCAGTGCTAGTCTGCGGCTAAGGAGGGACAGAGCATACGAGCAGTACTTC. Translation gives CSASLRLRRDRAYEQYF.

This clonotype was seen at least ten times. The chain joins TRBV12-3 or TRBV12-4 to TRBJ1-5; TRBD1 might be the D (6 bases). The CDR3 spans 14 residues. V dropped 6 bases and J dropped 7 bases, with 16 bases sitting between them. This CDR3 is CASSSQGLGQPQHF. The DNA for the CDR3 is TGTGCCAGCAGCTCTCAGGGGCTCGGGCAGCCCCAGCATTTT.

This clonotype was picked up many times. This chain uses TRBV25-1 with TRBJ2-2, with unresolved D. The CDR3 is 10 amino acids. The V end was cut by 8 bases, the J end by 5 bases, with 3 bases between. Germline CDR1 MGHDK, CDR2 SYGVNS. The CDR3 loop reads CASGTGELFF. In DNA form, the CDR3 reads TGTGCCAGCGGAACCGGGGAGCTGTTTTTT.

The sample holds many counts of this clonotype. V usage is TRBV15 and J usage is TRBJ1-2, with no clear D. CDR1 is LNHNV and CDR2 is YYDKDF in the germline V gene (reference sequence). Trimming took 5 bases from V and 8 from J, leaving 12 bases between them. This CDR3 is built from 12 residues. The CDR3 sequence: CATSLGSYGYTF. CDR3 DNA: TGTGCCACCAGCCTAGGTAGTTACGGCTACACCTTC. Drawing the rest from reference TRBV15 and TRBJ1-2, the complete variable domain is DAMVIQNPRYQVTQFGKPVTLSCSQTLNHNVMYWYQQKSSQAPKLLFHYYDKDFNNEADTPDNFQSRRPNTSFCFLDIRSPGLGDTAMYLCATSLGSYGYTFGSGTRLTVV.

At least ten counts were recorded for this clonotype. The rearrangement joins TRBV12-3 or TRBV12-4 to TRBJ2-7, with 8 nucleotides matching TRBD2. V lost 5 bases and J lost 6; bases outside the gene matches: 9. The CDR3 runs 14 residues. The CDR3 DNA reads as TGTGCCAGCAGTATAACCGGGACTAGTCTCGAGCAGTACTTC. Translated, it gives CASSITGTSLEQYF.